This TCR beta chain was sequenced during a study of T cell responses to AZD1222 COVID-19 vaccine listed by TCRdb under 2021. Broadly, across the study: Because spike-specific TCR depth and breadth did not differ between the two schedules, AZD1222 recipients who got a second dose at roughly 4 weeks were pooled with those who got a second dose at roughly 12 weeks. Trial participants were enrolled by age into subgroups of 18-55, 56-69 and 70-plus years, and roughly 160, 29 and 62 TCR-sequenced participants, respectively, were included in these subgroups. TCR sequencing covered over 230 trial participants: 200 to 220 given two doses of AZD1222 and about 26 given two doses of MenACWY control vaccine. The paper's findings and limits, for the study overall: The 56-69-year group was small, and its depth increase did not reach significance, likely because of low power. After two AZD1222 doses, both the breadth and the depth of spike-specific TCRs were significantly higher than at day 0 and than in MenACWY recipients. CD4 TCRs associated with the vaccine covered the entire spike protein, and the dominant responses were in regions 160-218 and 743-854. Nearly half of unique spike-specific TCRs reportedly recognized epitopes outside regions mutated in the B.1.351 and B.1.1.7 variants. Only five or six AZD1222 recipients were SARS-CoV-2 seropositive at baseline, limiting conclusions about previously exposed vaccinees. Participants were mostly white British, with more females than males. The authors suggested clonal diversity may have been underestimated. Because no day 14 peak-response samples were available, repertoires were characterized only after the peak T cell response.

The time point label of this sample denotes: baseline before first vaccination. The vaccinee samples were drawn from two UK trials, COV001 and COV002, one of which was a single-blind randomized controlled phase 2/3 trial testing AZD1222 (ChAdOx1 nCoV-19) in healthy adults. For TCRbeta chain sequencing, PBMC samples from trial participants were taken at day 0 and at day 28 after the second dose. The CDR3 regions of human TCRbeta chains were analyzed by immunosequencing. Turning to the authors' computational methods: TCRs in the repertoires were compared against a reference library of SARS-CoV-2-specific TCRs that had been generated with the MIRA antigen-specificity platform. Breadth was defined as the fraction of unique TCRs that were SARS-CoV-2-associated. Depth was defined as the fraction of total T cells that were SARS-CoV-2-associated. Using the MIRA data, each spike-specific TCR was mapped to the spike region that the TCR reacts to and placed in a CD4 or CD8 class. Log10-transformed breadth and depth values were compared by one-way ANOVA with Sidak's multiple comparisons tests. The source is immuneACCESS, and TCRdb retained only in-frame sequences with V and J called. Part of the clones is not carried over; for the studies checked, unresolved V genes explain less than half of this, and the remainder is unexplained. That table furnishes V, J and clone size, whereas the DNA furnished D and trimming. In this sample the table shows about 160,000 clones, roughly 90% of which occur a single time. Around 5.2% of the sample rests with the top ten.

Concerning this clone: Its antigen has not been determined. Qualities for individual bases were not recorded, and no much larger clone is one base off.

Via the germline V gene (reference sequence), CDR1 is LNHDA and CDR2 SQIVND. V gives up 5 bases and J gives up 5 bases, and the segment between their germline ends measures 12 bases. The CDR3 runs 13 residues from the cysteine to the phenylalanine. Only the CDR3 part of the read is kept: 39 bases, read in frame from the first base. The sequencing here drew on peripheral blood, taken on day 0 of AZD1222 vaccination. The chain is made from TRBV19 and TRBJ1-2; TRBD1 might be the D gene, on 6 matching bases. The TCR was taken from an adult in good health. The CDR3 protein is CASSLSGAYGYTF. The sequence in DNA is TGTGCCAGTAGTCTCTCGGGGGCGTATGGCTACACCTTC.